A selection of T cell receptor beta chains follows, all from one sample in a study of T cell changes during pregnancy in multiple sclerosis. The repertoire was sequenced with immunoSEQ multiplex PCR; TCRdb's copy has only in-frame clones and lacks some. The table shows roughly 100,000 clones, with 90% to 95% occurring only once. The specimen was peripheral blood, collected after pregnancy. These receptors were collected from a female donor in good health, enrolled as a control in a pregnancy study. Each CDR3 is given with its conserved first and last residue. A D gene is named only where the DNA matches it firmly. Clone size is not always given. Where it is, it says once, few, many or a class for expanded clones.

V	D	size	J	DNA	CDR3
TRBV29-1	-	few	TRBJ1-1	TGCAGCGTGGTAACTAACACTGAAGCTTTCTTT	CSVVTNTEAFF
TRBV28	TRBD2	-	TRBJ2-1	TGTGCCAGCAAGCTCGGCGGGGGTTGGGATGAGCAGTTCTTC	CASKLGGGWDEQFF
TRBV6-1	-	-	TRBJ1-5	TGTGCCAGCGGGGGGTTAGGTGGCAATCAGCCCCAGCATTTT	CASGGLGGNQPQHF
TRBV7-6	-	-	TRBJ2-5	TGTGCCAGCAGCTTAGGATTGGGGCCAGAAGAGACCCAGTACTTC	CASSLGLGPEETQYF
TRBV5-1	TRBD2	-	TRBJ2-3	TGCGCCAGCAGCTTACCGGGGGGGGCCCCCACAGATACGCAGTATTTT	CASSLPGGAPTDTQYF
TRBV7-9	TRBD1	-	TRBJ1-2	TGTGCCAGCAGCCCAAGTGGACAGGGGGCAGGGGGCTACACCTTC	CASSPSGQGAGGYTF
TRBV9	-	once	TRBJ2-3	TGTGCCAGCAGCCCCGAGAGCACAGATACGCAGTATTTT	CASSPESTDTQYF
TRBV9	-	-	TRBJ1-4	TGTGCCAGCAGCGTCGCCAGGGGAAGCAGTGAAAAACTGTTTTTT	CASSVARGSSEKLFF
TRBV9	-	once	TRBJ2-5	TGTGCCAGCAGCGTCATGCCGGGACTTAAAGAGACCCAGTACTTC	CASSVMPGLKETQYF
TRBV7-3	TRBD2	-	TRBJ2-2	TGTGCCAGCAGCCCGACAGCGGGGACCGGGGAGCTGTTTTTT	CASSPTAGTGELFF
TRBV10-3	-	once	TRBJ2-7	TGTGCCATCAGTGGTGGAGGGGCGACAGAATACGAGCAGTACTTC	CAISGGGATEYEQYF
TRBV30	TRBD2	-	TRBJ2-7	TGTGCCTGGGAGCGGGGGGACTACGAGCAGTACTTC	CAWERGDYEQYF
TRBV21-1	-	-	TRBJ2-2	TGTGCCAGCAGGATAGCCTTCTTGGTTCCTTTGACGGCCGGGGAGCTGTTTTTT	CASRIAFLVPLTAGELFF
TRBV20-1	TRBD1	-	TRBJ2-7	TGCAGTGCCCTACAGGGGGAGCAGTACTTC	CSALQGEQYF
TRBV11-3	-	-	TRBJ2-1	TGTGCCAGCAGCTCTGAGTCAGGGCCGACCAATGAGCAGTTCTTC	CASSSESGPTNEQFF
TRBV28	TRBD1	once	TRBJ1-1	TGTGCCAGCAGTTTTCAGGGGGCGATAACTGAAGCTTTCTTT	CASSFQGAITEAFF
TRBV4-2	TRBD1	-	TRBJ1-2	TGTGCCAGCAGCCTGGACAGGGAGGTTTATGGCTACACCTTC	CASSLDREVYGYTF
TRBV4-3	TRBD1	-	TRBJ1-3	TGCGCCAGCAGCCAAAACCGGGACAGCTCTGGAAACACCATATATTTT	CASSQNRDSSGNTIYF
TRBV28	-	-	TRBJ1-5	TGTGCCAGCAGTTCCGCGGGCCGCAATCAGCCCCAGCATTTT	CASSSAGRNQPQHF
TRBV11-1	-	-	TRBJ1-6	TGTGCCAGCAGCTTAGGGGCAGTGAATTCACCCCTCCACTTT	CASSLGAVNSPLHF
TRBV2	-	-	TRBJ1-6	TGTGCCGGTCGGGACTTTTTTAATTCACCCCTCCACTTT	CAGRDFFNSPLHF
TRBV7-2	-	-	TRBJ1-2	TGTGCCAGCAGCCCAGGGAGGGGGGACTATGGCTACACCTTC	CASSPGRGDYGYTF
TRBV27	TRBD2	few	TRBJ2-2	TGTGCCAGCAGACTAGCGGGGGGGCGGGAGCTGTTTTTT	CASRLAGGRELFF
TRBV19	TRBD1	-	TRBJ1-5	TGTGGCGACAGGGGGCGCGTGTTTCAGCCCCAGCATTTT	CGDRGRVFQPQHF
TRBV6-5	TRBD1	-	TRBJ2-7	TGTGCCAGCAGTTACATCCGGACAGGGGCGCAGCAGTACTTC	CASSYIRTGAQQYF
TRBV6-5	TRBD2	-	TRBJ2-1	TGTGCCAGCATTTACGGGGGGAAGAAGTTCTTC	CASIYGGKKFF
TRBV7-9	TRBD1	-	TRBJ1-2	TGTGCCAGCAGCTTAGGACAGGGATATGGCTACACCTTC	CASSLGQGYGYTF
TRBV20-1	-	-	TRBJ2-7	TGCAGTGCTAAGAACCGGGACAAACAGTACTTC	CSAKNRDKQYF
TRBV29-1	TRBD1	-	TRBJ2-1	TGCAGCGTGGGGGACAGGGTCGGTGAGCAGTTCTTC	CSVGDRVGEQFF
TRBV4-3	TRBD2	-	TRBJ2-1	TGCGCCAGCAGCCAAGGTCTAGCGGGGGGCCCTTCCTACAATGAGCAGTTCTTC	CASSQGLAGGPSYNEQFF
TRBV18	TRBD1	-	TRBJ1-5	TGTGCCAGCTCACCACCCGACAGGGGGGGTGGGAAGCCCCAGCATTTT	CASSPPDRGGGKPQHF
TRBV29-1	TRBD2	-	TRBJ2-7	TGCAGCGTTGTTCCCGACGGGGGGGCGAGCGAGCAGTACTTC	CSVVPDGGASEQYF
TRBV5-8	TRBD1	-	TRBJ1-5	TGTGCCAGCAGCCGACGACAGGGTGGAGGTCAGCCCCAGCATTTT	CASSRRQGGGQPQHF
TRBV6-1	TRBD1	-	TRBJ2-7	TGTGCCATACTGGACAGGGGATCCCCCAACTACGAGCAGTACTTC	CAILDRGSPNYEQYF
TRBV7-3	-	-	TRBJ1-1	TGTGCCAGCAGCTCCCAGGGCCCGAACACTGAAGCTTTCTTT	CASSSQGPNTEAFF
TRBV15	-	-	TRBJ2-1	TGTGCCACCGGGCATGAGCAGTTCTTC	CATGHEQFF
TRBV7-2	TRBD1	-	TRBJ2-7	TGTGCCAGCAGCCCTACAGGGGGTCGCGACGAGCAGTACTTC	CASSPTGGRDEQYF
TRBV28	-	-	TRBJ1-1	TGTGCCAGCAGTCCCCTATCGGGCGCGACGGGGGCTTTCTTT	CASSPLSGATGAFF
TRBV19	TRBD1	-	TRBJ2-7	TGTGCCAGTAGTCCTCGGACAGGGAGCTCCTACGAGCAGTACTTC	CASSPRTGSSYEQYF
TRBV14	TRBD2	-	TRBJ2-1	TGTGCCAGCAGCCACCCCGCCGTAGTAGCGGGGGCTCGGGGCAATGAGCAGTTCTTC	CASSHPAVVAGARGNEQFF
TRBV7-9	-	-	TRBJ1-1	TGTGCCAGCAGCGAAACAGGGTACGAAGCTTTCTTT	CASSETGYEAFF
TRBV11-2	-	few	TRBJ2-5	TGTGCCAGCAGCCGGGCGCAGGGAGAGACCCAGTACTTC	CASSRAQGETQYF
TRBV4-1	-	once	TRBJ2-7	TGCGCCAGCAGCCAAGATCCCAGGGCGGTCTACGAGCAGTACTTC	CASSQDPRAVYEQYF
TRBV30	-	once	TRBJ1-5	TGTGCCTGGGGGCGCCATGACAATCAGCCCCAGCATTTT	CAWGRHDNQPQHF
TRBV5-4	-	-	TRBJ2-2	TGTGCCAGCAGCTGGAGAGGGGGCACCGGGGAGCTGTTTTTT	CASSWRGGTGELFF